The 26 T cell receptor beta chains given below trace back to one sample, sequenced in a study of shared clonotypes between healthy human individuals. The table came from immunoSEQ multiplex PCR; TCRdb's copy has only in-frame clones and leaves some out. The data show 2 million to 2.5 million clones, roughly 92% seen once. Sequencing was carried out using naive CD4+ T cells from PBMCs. Subset defined: CD45RA+ positively selected. Receptor source: a man aged 18 to 30 in good health. Some clones in this sample may be carry-over from other donors' samples.

The rearrangement uses TRBV6-1 and TRBJ2-2; TRBD2 might be the D (5 bases). V was clipped by 2 bases and J by 6 bases, with 16 bases between them. Germline V gene data show CDR1 as MNHNS and CDR2 as SASEGT. The CDR3 consists of 16 residues. CDR3 in amino acids: CASSEYILVVPGELFF. Here the CDR3 DNA reads TGTGCCAGCAGTGAATATATACTAGTTGTACCCGGGGAGCTGTTTTTT.

The chain carries TRBV5-4 and TRBJ2-2; D unresolved. This CDR3 contains 16 residues. Germline V gene sequence: CDR1 SGHNT, CDR2 YYREEE (reference sequence). V lost 1 base to trimming and J lost 1 base, with 11 bases between them. The CDR3 sequence is CASSLSPLWNTGELFF. The CDR3 bases are TGTGCCAGCAGCTTGTCCCCTTTGTGGAACACCGGGGAGCTGTTTTTT.

The chain recombines TRBV7-3 with TRBJ2-5; D unclear. Between the trimmed V and J ends, which lost 5 bases and 2 bases, there was a span of 9 bases. This CDR3 comprises 13 residues. Germline V CDR1 and CDR2: SGHTA, FQGTGA. The DNA of the CDR3 is TGTGCCAGCAGCGCACAGAATCAAGAGACCCAGTACTTC. Residues: CASSAQNQETQYF.

Of note for this clone: The same CDR3 also results from other DNA sequences found in this sample. The chain links TRBV5-1 to TRBJ2-5, with D uncertain. Germline lookup yields CDR1 SGHRS and CDR2 YFSETQ. V lost 1 base to trimming and J lost 5 bases, with 9 bases between them. The CDR3 spans 13 residues. As DNA, the CDR3 is TGCGCCAGCAGCTTGATTCCGGAGGAGACCCAGTACTTC. This encodes CASSLIPEETQYF. Full variable domain (remainder filled in from reference TRBV5-1 and TRBJ2-5): KAGVTQTPRYLIKTRGQQVTLSCSPISGHRSVSWYQQTPGQGLQFLFEYFSETQRNKGNFPGRFSGRQFSNSRSEMNVSTLELGDSALYLCASSLIPEETQYFGPGTRLLVL.

The chain carries TRBV20-1 and TRBJ2-7; TRBD2 might be the D (6 bases). The V gene's germline CDR1 is DFQATT and CDR2 SNEGSKA (reference sequence). CDR3 length: 11 amino acids. Trimming pared 3 bases from V and 8 bases from J, leaving 11 bases between. The CDR3 DNA reads as TGCAGTGCTAGCGGGCGGGGCCAGCAGTACTTC. Its protein is CSASGRGQQYF.

The gene calls are TRBV7-8 and TRBJ2-5; TRBD2 matches 15 bases. The CDR3 has 18 residues. V dropped 3 bases and J dropped 1; count of bases not matched to a gene: 6. Germline CDR1 and CDR2: SGHVS and FQNEAQ. The CDR3 protein is CASSLLEGLAGGQETQYF. The DNA for the CDR3 is TGTGCCAGCAGCTTGCTCGAGGGACTAGCGGGAGGCCAAGAGACCCAGTACTTC.

The chain joins TRBV28 to TRBJ2-3; maybe TRBD1 (5 bases). The CDR3 has 15 residues. CDR1 MDHEN and CDR2 SYDVKM come from the germline V gene. V lost 10 bases and J lost 0, with 17 bases in between. The chain's CDR3 is CATAAGPTSTDTQYF. The CDR3, as DNA: TGTGCCACCGCCGCAGGGCCAACTAGCACAGATACGCAGTATTTT.

The CDR3, as DNA: TGCGCCAGCAGCTTGGCCCGGGACGGTGCCTACGAGCAGTACTTC. Translated: CASSLARDGAYEQYF. The chain combines TRBV5-1 with TRBJ2-7, with D perhaps given as TRBD1 or TRBD2 (5 bases each). The CDR3 is 15 amino acids. Germline CDR1 reads SGHRS; CDR2 reads YFSETQ. The V and J ends lost 0 bases and 2 bases respectively, with 12 bases between them. Full variable domain (missing parts from reference TRBV5-1 and TRBJ2-7): KAGVTQTPRYLIKTRGQQVTLSCSPISGHRSVSWYQQTPGQGLQFLFEYFSETQRNKGNFPGRFSGRQFSNSRSEMNVSTLELGDSALYLCASSLARDGAYEQYFGPGTRLTVT.

This chain connects TRBV12-5 to TRBJ1-1, with TRBD1 matching 9 bases. This CDR3 is 15 amino acids long. CDR1 is LGHNT and CDR2 is FRNRAP in the germline V gene. V lost 6 bases to trimming and J lost 1 base; unmatched junction nucleotides: 6. The CDR3 sequence: CASGPPGQGNTEAFF. CDR3 in DNA: TGTGCTAGTGGCCCTCCGGGACAGGGGAACACTGAAGCTTTCTTT.

The gene calls are TRBV5-1 and TRBJ1-4; TRBD1 matches at 7 bases. CDR3 length: 17 residues. Germline V gene sequence: CDR1 SGHRS, CDR2 YFSETQ. The trim removed 1 base at V and 8 bases at J, leaving 14 bases unmatched. The CDR3 bases are TGCGCCAGCAGCTTGAGAGGGACAGCCAACGCCAGGGAAAAACTGTTTTTT. Translation gives CASSLRGTANAREKLFF. Complete variable domain (other parts from reference TRBV5-1 and TRBJ1-4): KAGVTQTPRYLIKTRGQQVTLSCSPISGHRSVSWYQQTPGQGLQFLFEYFSETQRNKGNFPGRFSGRQFSNSRSEMNVSTLELGDSALYLCASSLRGTANAREKLFFGSGTQLSVL.

To note about this clone: Other DNA sequences in the sample encode the same CDR3. CDR3 residues: CASSPPGEETQYF. Written as DNA, the CDR3 is TGTGCCAGCAGCCCACCAGGGGAAGAGACCCAGTACTTC. The chain combines TRBV7-3 with TRBJ2-5, with D possibly TRBD1 on 6 matching bases. With 5 bases removed from V and 3 bases from J, the gap between germline ends came to 10 bases. The CDR3 covers 13 residues. The germline V gene has CDR1 SGHTA and CDR2 FQGTGA.

The J gene is TRBJ2-7, the V gene TRBV2, with 11 bases lining up with TRBD2. CDR3 length equals 17 residues. Germline trimming cut 7 bases from V and 7 bases from J; bases unmatched to any gene: 18. Germline lookup yields CDR1 SNHLY and CDR2 FYNNEI. CDR3 residues: CASNGGVAGGRVYEQYF. CDR3 DNA: TGTGCCAGCAACGGCGGGGTAGCGGGAGGGCGAGTGTATGAGCAGTACTTC.

The chain employs TRBV28 and TRBJ1-1; D gene uncertain. The CDR3 runs to 14 residues. V lost 4 bases to trimming and J lost 2 bases, with 11 bases between them. The germline V gene encodes CDR1 MDHEN and CDR2 SYDVKM. CDR3 protein: CASSSPSINTEAFF. The CDR3 nucleotides read TGTGCCAGCAGTTCCCCGTCGATAAACACTGAAGCTTTCTTT.

V and J are TRBV11-2 and TRBJ2-7; TRBD2 aligns across 12 bases. The germline V gene has CDR1 SGHAT and CDR2 FQNNGV. Trimming took 2 bases from V and 0 from J; bases not matched to a gene: 5. The CDR3 is 17 amino acids. This CDR3 is CASSLSSGRASSYEQYF. Written as DNA, the CDR3 is TGTGCCAGCAGCTTATCTAGCGGGAGGGCTAGCTCCTACGAGCAGTACTTC.

This chain connects TRBV28 to TRBJ2-7; perhaps D is TRBD1 or TRBD2 (5 bases each). V lost 3 bases and J 3 bases, leaving 9 bases between the germline ends. Germline V gene lookup returns CDR1 MDHEN and CDR2 SYDVKM. The CDR3 has 13 amino acids. The CDR3 here is CASSLGDRYEQYF. The CDR3 DNA sequence: TGTGCCAGCAGTTTGGGGGACCGCTACGAGCAGTACTTC.

The genes are TRBV15 and TRBJ1-1; D remains unclear. Germline CDR1 LNHNV, CDR2 YYDKDF (reference sequence). V lost 7 bases and J lost 2, with 14 bases in between. This CDR3 comprises 14 residues. The CDR3 here is CATKEGPVNTEAFF. DNA for the CDR3: TGTGCCACCAAAGAAGGGCCCGTTAACACTGAAGCTTTCTTT. Supplemented by reference TRBV15 and TRBJ1-1, the full variable domain reads DAMVIQNPRYQVTQFGKPVTLSCSQTLNHNVMYWYQQKSSQAPKLLFHYYDKDFNNEADTPDNFQSRRPNTSFCFLDIRSPGLGDTAMYLCATKEGPVNTEAFFGQGTRLTVV.

The chain combines TRBV9 with TRBJ2-7, with 9 positions matching TRBD1. The J segment lost 0 bases and the V segment lost 6 bases, leaving 4 bases of the junction unmatched. This CDR3 has 14 residues. Looked up from germline, CDR1 is SGDLS and CDR2 is YYNGEE. Here the CDR3 DNA reads TGTGCCAGCACCCCGGGACAGGGCTCCTACGAGCAGTACTTC. Protein product: CASTPGQGSYEQYF.

The chain uses TRBV28 and TRBJ1-1; a possible D gene is TRBD1 (5 bases). This CDR3 region has 14 residues. Looked up from germline, CDR1 is MDHEN and CDR2 is SYDVKM. The V end was cut by 6 bases, the J end by 1 base, with 12 bases between. The CDR3 nucleotides read TGTGCCAGCAGCCACCATACAGGGAACACTGAAGCTTTCTTT. Its protein product is CASSHHTGNTEAFF.

This chain links TRBV5-4 with TRBJ2-7; 8 bases map to TRBD2. Germline V gene sequence: CDR1 SGHNT, CDR2 YYREEE (reference sequence). V was clipped by 2 bases and J by 6 bases; unmatched bases: 7. The length of the CDR3 is 14 residues. The CDR3 coding sequence is TGTGCCAGCAGCTTAGCGGGAGAGGATCTCGAGCAGTACTTC. It specifies CASSLAGEDLEQYF.

This rearrangement joins TRBV30 to TRBJ2-7; D might be TRBD1 (7 bases). The germline V gene encodes CDR1 GTSNPN and CDR2 SVGIG (reference sequence). The CDR3 has 14 residues. V shed 5 bases and J shed 3 bases, with 17 bases lying between them. The CDR3 bases are TGTGCCTGGTCAGGGGGGACACTACTCTACGAGCAGTACTTC. It translates to CAWSGGTLLYEQYF.

The chain recombines TRBV5-4 with TRBJ2-7; D unresolved. The CDR3 has 12 residues. The germline V and J ends were trimmed by 4 bases and 7 bases, with 12 bases remaining between them. Germline V gene lookup returns CDR1 SGHNT and CDR2 YYREEE (reference sequence). CDR3 sequence: CASSLPMGEQYF. In DNA form, the CDR3 reads TGTGCCAGCAGCCTACCGATGGGGGAGCAGTACTTC. The whole variable domain, remainder taken from reference TRBV5-4 and TRBJ2-7, is ETGVTQSPTHLIKTRGQQVTLRCSSQSGHNTVSWYQQALGQGPQFIFQYYREEENGRGNFPPRFSGLQFPNYSSELNVNALELDDSALYLCASSLPMGEQYFGPGTRLTVT.

This clone was found once. J is TRBJ2-7 and V is TRBV29-1; 14 nucleotides align to TRBD2. V lost 6 bases to trimming and J lost 6 bases; unmatched junction nucleotides: 7. The CDR3 contains 14 residues. Germline CDR1 reads SQVTM; CDR2 reads ANQGSEA. The CDR3 protein is CSVGGTSGSVEQYF. Written as DNA, the CDR3 is TGCAGCGTGGGAGGGACTAGCGGGAGTGTCGAGCAGTACTTC.

The J gene is TRBJ1-5, the V gene TRBV5-4, with D unclear. Germline lookup yields CDR1 SGHNT and CDR2 YYREEE (reference sequence). V was cut by 4 bases and J by 7 bases, with 12 bases left in between. CDR3 length equals 13 residues. CDR3 bases: TGTGCCAGCAGCCCCGGTCCGGGGCAGCCCCAGCATTTT. This translates into CASSPGPGQPQHF.

V gene TRBV5-1 combines with J gene TRBJ2-2; TRBD2 matches 13 bases. This CDR3 region has 17 residues. Germline CDR1 is SGHRS and CDR2 is YFSETQ. V was pared by 5 bases and J by 5 bases, with 9 bases of the junction left unmatched. The CDR3 nucleotides are TGCGCCAGCAGACCACTAGCGGGAGGGCCGGGGACCGGGGAGCTGTTTTTT. This sequence encodes CASRPLAGGPGTGELFF.

The chain couples TRBV27 to TRBJ2-7; 8 bases match TRBD2. The CDR3 spans 16 residues. CDR1 and CDR2 (germline): MNHEY, SMNVEV (reference sequence). Trimming took 10 bases from V and 3 from J; bases not matched to a gene: 17. The CDR3 sequence: CATGGGLADFNYEQYF. CDR3 DNA: TGTGCCACCGGGGGGGGACTCGCGGATTTTAACTACGAGCAGTACTTC.

The rearrangement links TRBV7-2 to TRBJ2-1; D is possibly TRBD1 or TRBD2 (5 bases each). Trimming pared 5 bases from V and 2 bases from J, leaving 10 bases between. The CDR3 is 14 amino acids. In germline, CDR1 is SGHTA, CDR2 FQGNSA. The CDR3: CASSPGRAYNEQFF. The CDR3 DNA sequence: TGTGCCAGCAGCCCGGGACGAGCCTACAATGAGCAGTTCTTC.